Presented here are 28 T cell receptor beta chains from one specimen sequenced in a study of T cell repertoires in cytomegalovirus infection. TCRdb independently ran MiXCR on the reads; one entry per CDR3 protein. In the table there are fewer than 1,000,000 distinct CDR3 sequences, 30% to 40% of which are singletons. The antigens these receptors bind are not known. The sample in question was cultured CD8+ T cells from PBMCs, obtained from culture after CMV antigen stimulation. Every receptor here comes from a human donor in good health (CMV status not recorded). Some clones in this sample may be carry-over from other donors' samples.

The chain links TRBV4-1 to TRBJ2-7; 9 bases agree with TRBD2. Trimming cost V 0 bases and J 4 bases; bases outside gene matches: 7. The CDR3 has 16 amino acids. Germline CDR1 and CDR2: MGHRA and YSYEKL. The CDR3 bases are TGCGCCAGCAGCCAAGATTGGCTAGCGGGGAAGTACGAGCAGTACTTC. As protein: CASSQDWLAGKYEQYF.

The genes are TRBV29-1 and TRBJ2-1; 10 bases agree with TRBD2. Germline trimming cut 2 bases from V and 7 bases from J; bases unmatched to any gene: 14. CDR3 size: 17 residues. The V gene's germline CDR1 is SQVTM and CDR2 ANQGSEA. CDR3 sequence (DNA): TGCAGCGTTGAATTTTTTTGGGTAGCGGGGGGTTCGAATGAGCAGTTCTTC. Its translation: CSVEFFWVAGGSNEQFF.

The chain couples TRBV6-5 to TRBJ1-1; tentatively, D is TRBD1 (5 bases). Looked up from germline, CDR1 is MNHEY and CDR2 is SVGAGI. There are 15 residues in the CDR3. Trimming stripped 0 bases from V and 7 bases from J, with 15 bases between. CDR3 DNA: TGTGCCAGCAGTTACTCTGGGGGGGAAACCCTTGAAGCTTTCTTT. This encodes CASSYSGGETLEAFF.

This clonotype was observed a few times. CDR3 coding DNA: TGTGCCAGCAGTTTAGGGAACACTAACACCGGGGAGCTGTTTTTT. This gives the protein CASSLGNTNTGELFF. The V and J genes are TRBV12-3 or TRBV12-4 and TRBJ2-2; D gene unclear. The CDR3 covers 15 residues. Trimming removed 1 base at V and 2 bases at J, with 8 bases between.

This clonotype appeared many times. The chain has TRBV7-8 and TRBJ1-5; 7 bases fit TRBD1. From germline, CDR1 is SGHVS and CDR2 FQNEAQ. V shed 5 bases, J shed 7 bases, and the junction held 14 bases outside the gene matches. This CDR3 spans 16 amino acids. The CDR3 is CASSPHPYQGGQPQHF. CDR3 nucleotide sequence: TGTGCCAGCAGCCCGCACCCCTACCAGGGGGGCCAGCCCCAGCATTTT.

The chain uses TRBV7-9 and TRBJ1-4; 8 bases are shared with TRBD1. This CDR3 is built from 16 residues. Germline lookup yields CDR1 SEHNR and CDR2 FQNEAQ (reference sequence). The V gene end was trimmed by 10 bases and the J gene end by 0 bases; junction bases not matched to a gene: 10. The CDR3: CATGTQGAATNEKLFF. CDR3 in DNA: TGTGCCACGGGAACCCAGGGGGCCGCAACTAATGAAAAACTGTTTTTT.

This clonotype was counted a few times. The chain links TRBV4-1 to TRBJ2-7; D not resolved. This CDR3 is built from 13 residues. Germline values: CDR1 MGHRA, CDR2 YSYEKL. V was pared by 1 base and J by 6 bases, with 10 bases between. For the CDR3, the DNA is TGCGCCAGCAGCCAAGCCACGGAATCCGAGCAGTACGTC. Translation: CASSQATESEQYV.

CDR3 region: CASSPYPGLAGGIDTQYF. For the CDR3, the DNA is TGTGCCAGCAGCCCGTATCCGGGACTAGCGGGGGGTATAGATACGCAGTATTTT. The V and J genes are TRBV27 and TRBJ2-3, with 15 bases fitting TRBD2. Germline CDR1 and CDR2: MNHEY and SMNVEV (reference sequence). CDR3 length: 18 amino acids. V shed 6 bases, J shed 5 bases, and the junction held 12 bases outside the gene matches.

The genes are TRBV7-3 and TRBJ1-6; 7 positions match TRBD1. With 1 base clipped from V and 8 bases from J, the junction kept 11 bases outside the gene matches. Germline V gene data show CDR1 as SGHTA and CDR2 as FQGTGA. The CDR3 loop spans 17 amino acids. CDR3 loop: CASSLKGRGRGYSPLHF. The CDR3 DNA is TGTGCCAGCAGCTTAAAGGGACGTGGCAGGGGGTATTCACCCCTCCACTTT.

The chain employs TRBV20-1 and TRBJ2-7; D is undetermined. V was cut by 3 bases and J by 2 bases, with 20 bases left in between. This CDR3 region has 16 residues. CDR1 DFQATT and CDR2 SNEGSKA come from the germline V gene (reference sequence). The CDR3 spells CSASWPGLGIPYEQYF. CDR3 bases: TGCAGTGCTAGTTGGCCAGGCCTAGGTATACCCTACGAGCAGTACTTC.

The V and J genes are TRBV7-4 and TRBJ1-1; TRBD1 might be the D (6 bases). Trimming took off 4 bases at V and 3 bases at J, with 21 bases between the two ends. CDR3 length: 17 amino acids. Germline V CDR1 and CDR2: SGHVT, SQSDAQ. The CDR3 is CASSYLRNRAADTEAFF. The CDR3 nucleotides are TGTGCCAGCAGCTACCTCCGAAACAGGGCGGCTGACACTGAAGCTTTCTTT.

The chain carries TRBV7-6 and TRBJ2-7; D gene uncertain. Germline CDR1 reads SGHVS; CDR2 reads FNYEAQ. The germline V and J ends were trimmed by 1 base and 2 bases, with 15 bases remaining between them. The length of the CDR3 is 16 residues. CDR3 residues: CASSLGPLTVTYEQYF. The DNA of the CDR3 is TGTGCCAGCAGCTTAGGCCCCCTTACAGTTACCTACGAGCAGTACTTC.

This clonotype was detected only a few times. The V gene is TRBV7-8, the J gene TRBJ2-1; D uncertain. Germline-derived CDR1 and CDR2 are SGHVS and FQNEAQ. The ends were cut back, 6 bases at V and 10 bases at J, with 13 bases in the middle. The CDR3 length is 12 residues. In DNA form, the CDR3 reads TGTGCCAGCAGTTCGACTCCTATAGAGCAGTTCTTC. Protein: CASSSTPIEQFF.

The sample holds many counts of this clonotype. CDR3 in DNA: TGTGCCAGCAGCTTAGTACTTGGATACAATGAGCAGTTCTTC. Translated: CASSLVLGYNEQFF. V is TRBV7-2 and J is TRBJ2-1; D unresolved. Per germline, CDR1 SGHTA and CDR2 FQGNSA. CDR3 length: 14 residues. Trimming removed 1 base from V and 4 bases from J, with 8 bases in between. Using reference TRBV7-2 and TRBJ2-1 for the parts outside the CDR3, the full variable domain is GAGVSQSPSNKVTEKGKDVELRCDPISGHTALYWYRQSLGQGLEFLIYFQGNSAPDKSGLPSDRFSAERTGGSVSTLTIQRTQQEDSAVYLCASSLVLGYNEQFFGPGTRLTVL.

This clonotype was seen more than once but under ten times. V gene TRBV9 combines with J gene TRBJ2-7; TRBD2 matches at 7 bases. CDR1 SGDLS and CDR2 YYNGEE come from the germline V gene. This CDR3 has 14 amino acids. The ends lost 0 bases at V and 4 bases at J; junction bases unmatched: 4. CDR3 in DNA: TGTGCCAGCAGCGTAGGGGCGGGAGAATACGAGCAGTACTTC. Its protein product is CASSVGAGEYEQYF.

In this sample, this clonotype turned up a few times. The V and J genes are TRBV6-1 and TRBJ2-3; 7 nucleotides match TRBD2. The CDR3 has 16 amino acids. Trimming at V came to 0 bases and at J to 2 bases, leaving 5 bases not matched to a gene. Germline V lookup: CDR1 MNHNS, CDR2 SASEGT. The CDR3 DNA follows: TGTGCCAGCAGTGAAGCGCGGGGGTCCCTCACAGATACGCAGTATTTT. As protein: CASSEARGSLTDTQYF.

CDR3 bases: TGTGCCAGCAGCTTTCGGGCTAGCGGGGGGCAGTACAATGAGCAGTTCTTC. This gives the protein CASSFRASGGQYNEQFF. The chain carries TRBV7-8 and TRBJ2-1; 11 nucleotides agree with TRBD2. Germline assignment: CDR1 SGHVS and CDR2 FQNEAQ. J lost 4 bases, V lost 3 bases, and 8 bases had no gene match. There are 17 residues in the CDR3.

The CDR3 here is CATSWEVNQPQHF. CDR3 coding DNA: TGTGCCACCAGCTGGGAGGTCAATCAGCCCCAGCATTTT. The gene calls are TRBV15 and TRBJ1-5, with D uncertain. V was shortened by 5 bases and J by 3 bases, with 8 bases between the two germline ends. The CDR3 has 13 residues. Germline V gives CDR1 LNHNV, CDR2 YYDKDF (reference sequence).

This chain joins TRBV7-2 and TRBJ1-4; D is possibly TRBD1 (5 bases). The germline V gene has CDR1 SGHTA and CDR2 FQGNSA. The CDR3 loop spans 17 amino acids. With 5 bases removed from V and 5 bases from J, the gap between germline ends came to 21 bases. DNA for the CDR3: TGTGCCAGCAGCATAGTGTTTGGGGACGACCGGAATGAAAAACTGTTTTTT. Amino acid sequence: CASSIVFGDDRNEKLFF.

The rearrangement uses TRBV6-5 and TRBJ1-2, with TRBD1 matching over 9 bases. The CDR3 contains 15 residues. CDR1 is MNHEY, CDR2 SVGAGI, per germline. The junction had 12 bases not matched to a gene; V was cut back by 5 bases and J by 8 bases. CDR3 in DNA: TGTGCCAGCAGTGGTCCCGGGACAGGGAATGGAGGCTACACCTTC. Translating gives CASSGPGTGNGGYTF.

This chain joins TRBV6-2 or TRBV6-3 and TRBJ2-3, with D hard to call. V lost 3 bases to trimming and J lost 4 bases, with 8 bases between them. CDR1 and CDR2 from the germline V gene are MNHEY and SVGEGT. The CDR3 runs to 13 residues. CDR3 residues: CASSYNDPDTQYF. As DNA, the CDR3 is TGTGCCAGCAGTTATAATGATCCAGATACGCAGTATTTT.

The J gene is TRBJ2-1, the V gene TRBV13, with D possibly matching TRBD1 (6 bases). The CDR3 runs 16 residues. Germline CDR1 is PRHDT and CDR2 is FYEKMQ (reference sequence). V was trimmed by 1 base and J by 4 bases, leaving 14 bases between them. CDR3 in amino acids: CASSLARDIGYNEQFF. For the CDR3, the DNA is TGTGCCAGCAGCTTAGCCCGGGACATTGGTTACAATGAGCAGTTCTTC.

DNA of the CDR3: TGCAGTGCTCCCACCACTAGCGGGTTATACAATGAGCAGTTCTTC. This translates into CSAPTTSGLYNEQFF. This chain connects TRBV20-1 to TRBJ2-1, with TRBD2 matching 9 bases. With V trimmed by 5 bases and J by 4 bases, 9 bases remained unmatched. Germline V gives CDR1 DFQATT, CDR2 SNEGSKA (reference sequence). The CDR3 spans 15 residues.

The J gene is TRBJ2-3, the V gene TRBV4-3; D perhaps matches TRBD1 (5 bases). Germline V gives CDR1 LGHNA, CDR2 YSLEER. Trimming left V 1 base short and J 0 bases short, with 11 bases between. The CDR3 extends over 16 amino acids. The CDR3 region is CASSQGWTRSTDTQYF. Written as DNA, the CDR3 is TGCGCCAGCAGCCAAGGGTGGACACGGAGCACAGATACGCAGTATTTT.

The chain links TRBV6-1 to TRBJ1-4; 9 positions match TRBD1. There are 16 residues in the CDR3. The V segment lost 6 bases and the J segment 2 bases; nucleotides outside the gene matches: 7. The germline CDR1 and CDR2 sequences are MNHNS and SASEGT. CDR3 region: CASSDDRGSTNEKLFF. CDR3 sequence (DNA): TGTGCCAGCAGCGACGACAGGGGGAGTACTAATGAAAAACTGTTTTTT.

The CDR3 sequence is CASSFDAGTGGWDEQFF. The CDR3 DNA sequence: TGTGCCAGCAGTTTCGATGCCGGGACAGGGGGCTGGGATGAGCAGTTCTTC. The chain carries TRBV6-2 or TRBV6-3 and TRBJ2-1; 12 bases align to TRBD1. The CDR3 consists of 17 residues. The germline V gene encodes CDR1 MNHEY and CDR2 SVGEGT. With V trimmed by 4 bases and J by 8 bases, 12 bases remained unmatched.

V is TRBV6-5 and J is TRBJ2-5; TRBD1 agrees at 10 bases. The germline CDR1 and CDR2 sequences are MNHEY and SVGAGI. The CDR3 has 17 residues. The V segment lost 0 bases and the J segment 6 bases; nucleotides outside the gene matches: 10. The CDR3 bases are TGTGCCAGCAGTTACTCATTCCGGGACAGGGGCCATCAGACCCAGTACTTC. Translating gives CASSYSFRDRGHQTQYF.

On this clonotype: This could be a read error, since a much larger clone is one nucleotide away. The chain joins TRBV7-6 to TRBJ2-6; no reliable D call. The length of the CDR3 is 18 residues. Per the germline V gene, CDR1 is SGHVS and CDR2 is FNYEAQ. This CDR3 reads CVSSLRAGYRSGANVLTF. CDR3 in DNA: TGTGTCAGCAGCTTAAGGGCAGGTTACCGGTCCGGGGCCAACGTCCTGACTTTC.